This T cell receptor beta chain was profiled in a study of cytomegalovirus exposure and HLA in healthy donors (dated by TCRdb to the late 2010s). Study-level background: In an earlier analysis of under 600 of the donors, 250 to 350 Gb of sequence data and 90 million to 120 million unique TCR beta sequences from 180 million or so T cells were reported. To study patterns of TCR occurrence, a later analysis re-analyzed previously published TCR beta repertoires from 550 to 800 donors and added high-resolution HLA genotyping. On average, around 240,000 unique TCR beta nucleotide sequences were sequenced per donor among 350 to 400 genotyped donors of the cohort, with 15% to 20% of those sequences being non-productive. Roughly 5 DR-DQ haplotypes were handled as single units for association and clustering, since linkage in the cohort was strong. The study profiled the T cell repertoires of fewer than 850 subjects by immunosequencing and related them to cytomegalovirus serostatus. The aim of the study was to test whether cataloging public T cell receptors could identify signatures of past pathogen exposure. A separate validation cohort of roughly 120 different subjects was used in addition to the approximately 700-subject first cohort. Rather than drawing on any new phenotypic data, the later analysis identified candidate immune exposures from TCR beta sequences and the way those sequences occurred across donors. An early release that covered some 630 HLA-typed donors contained about 300 gigabases of sequencing data and tens of millions of unique TCR sequences. Genome-wide SNP genotypes for about three fifths of the roughly 700 donors were used in a later genetic analysis, which treated that subset as a discovery cohort. Class I and class II HLA loci were covered by the typing at four-digit resolution. The number of typed donors differed by locus: about 620-630 for A, B, C, DRB1 and DQB1; 500 to 550 for DQA1; 606 for DPA1; and roughly 470 for DPB1. An earlier analysis of 587 of the donors used high-throughput TCR beta sequencing to judge whether each TCR beta V gene segment behaved as functional or pseudogenic. The study combined high-throughput TCR immunosequencing, statistical association of individual TCRs with disease status, and machine learning to predict cytomegalovirus infection status. The genetic ancestry cluster associated with self-reported Caucasian donors included around four fifths of the 300 to 450 genotyped donors. Donor age, sex, ethnicity and CMV serostatus were collected together with the repertoire data. All discovery cohort repertoires had been generated using a single sequencing platform. Results and caveats for the whole study, not just this receptor: A later analysis reported that several top co-occurrence clusters appeared linked to parvovirus B19, influenza, CMV and Epstein-Barr virus. In the study, around 160 TCR beta chains were listed as associated with cytomegalovirus. The earlier analysis of 587 of the donors excluded roughly 17 rarely observed V segments, including chromosome 9 orphons, because counts were too low. In a later analysis, most CMV-associated TCR beta chains were found to appear HLA-restricted, with HLA associations seemingly driven largely by CMV exposure. Assigning TCR associations to individual alleles was difficult when HLA alleles, especially DR and DQ, strongly co-occurred. In both the original and validation cohorts, the classifier was reported to diagnose cytomegalovirus status with high specificity and sensitivity. The authors suggested that the approach could potentially be generalized to other disease states and immunological phenotypes. Because HLA typing was unavailable for some donors at each locus, only the typed subset was used in association tests. An earlier analysis of around 500 of the donors showed that most TCR beta V segments appeared in productive rearrangements either about 87% or about 30% of the time, which broadly matched IMGT annotations. A cluster of highly shared sequence variants was judged likely to be a technical artifact of the sequencing pipeline. In a later genetic analysis, a missense DCLRE1C variant was associated with V-gene and J-gene trimming of TCR beta chains, and the association was replicated in an independent cohort. A further reported finding was that TCR beta sequences accurately predicted the HLA-A and HLA-B alleles for most subjects in the first cohort. Linkage disequilibrium might explain the correlated functional status among segregating V segments, but an unknown experimental factor could not be ruled out. In a later analysis, TCR association rates were found to vary across HLA loci, with the most associated TCRs seen for DRB1 alleles and the fewest for HLA-C alleles. Some IMGT-functional V segments, including TRBV6-2 and TRBV6-3, could not be distinguished by the 87-base-pair reads and were therefore excluded. A later analysis associated 17,000 or so TCR beta sequences with specific HLA alleles at a false discovery rate of 0.05. Sequencing depth was assumed to be roughly uniform across donors in the presence/absence analyses, though that assumption may not hold. The cohort was sequenced for TCR beta chains only, and without alpha or paired-chain data the features that could be detected were limited. CMV serostatus was the only immune exposure information available for the cohort. Compared with the roughly 700-donor mean, donors in an Asian-associated ancestry cluster had fewer N-insertions in productive TCRs, according to a later genetic analysis. In a later analysis, HLA-associated TCR beta chains showed more clonal expansion and lower generation probabilities than non-associated chains that were equally common. Most TCR sequences were seen in very few donors, while some public TCRs were found in many individuals. In vitro tests confirmed that three of the cytomegalovirus-associated TCR beta chains recognize cytomegalovirus antigens.

CDR1 GTSNPN and CDR2 SVGIG were looked up in the germline V gene (reference sequence). The CDR3 goes from the cysteine to the phenylalanine over 12 residues. Only the CDR3 DNA is retained, 36 bases long and in frame from the first base. V drops 8 bases and J drops 4 bases, leaving 13 bases in between. This clone occurred a few times. What antigen it recognizes has not been identified. The sample holds no much larger clone one base away, and base qualities are not on file. In total, 500 to 700 healthy bone marrow donors made up the cohort. Cohort members were all nominally healthy when sampled, although unrecorded immune exposures were likely present. The donor was CMV seropositive and was included in the group of about 290 seropositive cohort members. A peripheral blood sample was provided by each donor, and peripheral blood mononuclear cells were used for TCR beta sequencing. The Qiagen DNeasy Blood Extraction Kit was used to extract genomic DNA from the blood cell samples.

Libraries were built with the immunoSEQ multiplex PCR assay. A mixture of 60 forward primers for TCR Vbeta segments and 13 reverse primers for TCR Jbeta segments was used in the multiplex PCR. Amplification of the CDR3 region of rearranged TCR beta genes was performed with a multiplex PCR assay on genomic DNA. On the Illumina HiSeq System, the amplified TCR beta libraries were sequenced as 87-base-pair reads. The original methods were these. Across the 670 or so repertoires, a later analysis counted approximately 83 million unique TCR beta chains, around 11 million of which were shared by at least two donors. A nearest-neighbor algorithm error-corrected the raw reads and collapsed the reads into unique sequences, merging closely related sequences to remove PCR and sequencing errors. Alignment of CDR3 sequences to IMGT reference sequences was used to assign V, D and J gene segments. For a sequence to be retained, at least a six-nucleotide match to both a V gene segment and a J gene segment was required. Rearrangements were called productive when the CDR3 lacked stop codons and stayed in frame with V and J; all others were non-productive. CDR3 was defined by IMGT convention, running from the second conserved V-encoded cysteine to the conserved J-encoded phenylalanine. The earlier analysis of about 610 of the donors excluded any sequence lacking an unambiguous match to a single V gene segment. An earlier analysis of 587 of the donors called V segments functional above 56.7% productive rearrangements and segregating when the between-donor standard deviation exceeded 5%. To diagnose cytomegalovirus status from the catalog of TCR beta chain sequences, a statistical classification framework was built. V and J gene assignment, in a later analysis, came from comparing TCR nucleotide sequences with IMGT/GENE-DB human TR gene sequences. In a later analysis, CDR3 sequences and most-parsimonious VDJ recombination scenarios were assigned using the TCRdist pipeline. A later analysis defined each TCR beta chain by its CDR3 amino acid sequence plus V-gene family, and excluded reads lacking a unique V-gene family. In a later analysis, around 600 highly shared, low-generation-probability nucleotide sequences were removed to address suspected cross-contamination and a sequencing artifact. For each public chain, a later analysis derived a clonal expansion index from normalized ranks of inferred template counts within each repertoire. Generation probabilities in a later analysis came from a VDJ recombination model fitted to out-of-frame rearrangements, and those results were checked against IGoR. Hypergeometric tests were used in a later analysis to score TCR-TCR, TCR-HLA and TCR-CMV co-occurrence, with a repertoire-size bias correction applied to the TCR pairs. In a later analysis, false discovery rates were estimated by permuting HLA or CMV assignments 20 times. In a later analysis, co-occurring TCRs were grouped using DBSCAN, and TCRdist sequence similarity was added for clustering within HLA-allele-positive subsets. For co-occurrence clustering, repertoires with fewer than 30,000 or more than 120,000 public chains were excluded, along with four to six repertoires with anomalous nucleotide sharing. What TCRdb holds here is the immuneACCESS table cut down to in-frame rearrangements. Part of the clones is not present; checked against another copy, under half of the missing clones reflect an unresolved V gene, and the others are unexplained. V, J and clone size reflect that table, while D and trimming were determined from the DNA. Within this sample are approximately 110,000 clones, with 80% of them counted one time only. The ten largest make up 6.5% to 8.5% of the sample.

This TCR came from a man younger than 40 in good health and CMV-seropositive. Recombination connected TRBV30 to TRBJ2-3, with TRBD2 tentatively as D gene (6 bases match). Sequences were obtained from PBMCs. CDR3 region: CAGGREADTQYF. At the DNA level, the sequence is TGTGCCGGAGGGCGGGAAGCAGATACGCAGTATTTT.